Each of the 13 T cell receptor beta chains below was sequenced from the same sample in a study of CXCR3-negative and CXCR3-positive naive CD8 T cells. Through 5' RACE with UMI labels, the TRB cDNA libraries were prepared. For each CDR3 protein, TCRdb gives one entry from its re-call of the 5' RACE reads, without DNA. The table for this sample gives around 120,000 distinct CDR3 sequences. Overall study findings and caveats: Comparison of naive cells showed more hydrophobic TRB CDR3s in CXCR3-positive than in CXCR3-negative naive cells.

Antigens of these TCRs are unknown. Sequenced material: naive CXCR3+ CD8+ T cells from blood. The sample's subset: CD45RO-CCR7+CD27+CD95- naive CD8+ T cells expressing CXCR3 (TNR3+). These receptors all come from a human donor in good health. Some clones in this sample may be carry-over from other donors' samples.

The rearrangement joins TRBV29-1 to TRBJ2-7. The CDR3 sequence is 12 residues long. Germline CDR1 reads SQVTM; CDR2 reads ANQGSEA. CDR3: CSVSDSSYEQYF.

The chain employs TRBV19 and TRBJ2-4; TCRdb indicates TRBD2, and absent DNA this call remains unverified. Germline lookup yields CDR1 LNHDA and CDR2 SQIVND (reference sequence). The CDR3 consists of 17 residues. CDR3 loop: CASSQLGEILAKNIQYF.

This sequence joins TRBV12-3 or TRBV12-4 and TRBJ2-1. The CDR3 length is 13 residues. The CDR3 protein is CASSPTRYNEQFF.

This rearrangement joins TRBV25-1 to TRBJ2-3; the TCRdb D gene call, TRBD1, has no DNA to confirm it. The germline V gene encodes CDR1 MGHDK and CDR2 SYGVNS. The CDR3 spans 15 residues. This CDR3 reads CASSAGTSVLDTQYF.

The V gene is TRBV21-1, the J gene TRBJ1-1. TRBV21-1 is given as a pseudogene. This CDR3 is 17 amino acids long. This CDR3 reads CASSKVGAGSMNTEAFF.

The genes are TRBV28 and TRBJ2-7. The CDR3 is made up of 11 amino acids. Germline CDR1 MDHEN, CDR2 SYDVKM. The CDR3: CASSQNGEQYF.

The chain uses TRBV28 and TRBJ2-1; TCRdb returns TRBD1, unconfirmable since there is no DNA. In germline, CDR1 is MDHEN, CDR2 SYDVKM. The CDR3 is 14 residues long. The CDR3 sequence: CASRKPGQGLEQFF.

The chain employs TRBV2 and TRBJ2-7; the TCRdb D gene call, TRBD2, has no DNA to confirm it. Germline loops: CDR1 SNHLY, CDR2 FYNNEI. The CDR3 runs to 17 residues. Here the CDR3 reads CASRPRSGLAGVYEQYF.

The chain employs TRBV19 and TRBJ2-1; TCRdb proposes TRBD1, but this gene call is untestable without DNA. The CDR3 has 12 amino acids. Per the germline V gene, CDR1 is LNHDA and CDR2 is SQIVND (reference sequence). The CDR3 loop is CASSARGYEQFF.

The J gene is TRBJ1-4, the V gene TRBV15. This CDR3 region has 16 residues. Germline V gene sequence: CDR1 LNHNV, CDR2 YYDKDF (reference sequence). CDR3 amino acids: CATSRPEGNGDEKLFF.

The rearrangement uses TRBV29-1 and TRBJ2-7. The CDR3 totals 11 residues. Germline V gene lookup returns CDR1 SQVTM and CDR2 ANQGSEA. Here the CDR3 reads CSVGQTYEQYF.

The V gene is TRBV6-2 or TRBV6-3, the J gene TRBJ2-2. Germline V lookup: CDR1 MNHEY, CDR2 SVGEGT. The CDR3 is made up of 14 amino acids. This CDR3 reads CASSYSQDTGELFF.

This CDR3 reads CASSLTTGGLNTGELFF. This chain connects TRBV4-1 to TRBJ2-2; the TRBD1 assignment by TCRdb is unverifiable without DNA. This CDR3 spans 17 amino acids. In germline, CDR1 is MGHRA, CDR2 YSYEKL.